A selection of T cell receptor beta chains follows, all from one sample in a study of beta chain features in type 1 diabetes. Generated by immunoSEQ multiplex PCR, the TCRdb table keeps only in-frame clones and is missing some. The data hold about 250,000 clones, with roughly a tenth observed a single time. Sequenced: naive CD4+ T cells from blood. The receptors come from a man under 40 with type 1 diabetes. Both conserved end residues are part of each CDR3. The D gene is left open where the match is weak. Expanded clones get a size class; other rows say once, few or many, or leave the size out.

TRBV9	TRBJ1-6	.	few	CASSVGVGSGSPLHF	TGTGCCAGCAGCGTAGGCGTGGGCTCGGGATCACCCCTCCACTTT
TRBV21-1	TRBJ2-7	.	few	CASGEGGAESSYEQYF	TGTGCCAGCGGGGAAGGGGGCGCCGAGAGCTCCTACGAGCAGTACTTC
TRBV11-2	TRBJ2-5	TRBD1	.	CASSPDRDIPQYF	TGTGCCAGCAGTCCAGACAGGGACATCCCCCAGTACTTC
TRBV29-1	TRBJ2-1	TRBD2	few	CSVEEGKRGYNEQFF	TGCAGCGTTGAAGAGGGCAAGCGGGGCTACAATGAGCAGTTCTTC
TRBV9	TRBJ2-1	TRBD1	.	CASSTTGDSYNEQFF	TGTGCCAGCAGCACTACAGGGGACTCCTACAATGAGCAGTTCTTC
TRBV21-1	TRBJ1-1	.	few	CASTRRGKNTEAFF	TGTGCCAGCACCCGCAGGGGAAAAAACACTGAAGCTTTCTTT
TRBV18	TRBJ2-5	TRBD1	.	CASSPTGAGSETQYF	TGTGCCAGCTCGCCTACAGGGGCTGGTTCCGAGACCCAGTACTTC
TRBV5-4	TRBJ2-2	.	few	CASGVQGTGELFF	TGTGCCAGCGGAGTCCAGGGAACCGGGGAGCTGTTTTTT
TRBV6-5	TRBJ2-7	TRBD1	.	CASSHRDRGSYEQYF	TGTGCCAGCAGTCACCGGGACAGGGGCTCCTACGAGCAGTACTTC
TRBV7-9	TRBJ1-1	.	.	CASSPLATNTEAFF	TGTGCCAGCAGCCCCCTAGCAACGAACACTGAAGCTTTCTTT
TRBV30	TRBJ1-6	.	few	CAWSPTVYNSPLHF	TGTGCCTGGAGTCCTACGGTTTATAATTCACCCCTCCACTTT
TRBV19	TRBJ2-5	.	.	CASSIRRERTQYF	TGTGCCAGTAGTATTCGGAGGGAACGGACCCAGTACTTC
TRBV12-5	TRBJ1-5	.	few	CASGVDGGQPQHF	TGTGCTAGTGGCGTCGACGGGGGGCAGCCCCAGCATTTT
TRBV7-9	TRBJ2-5	.	.	CASSLIGRSETQYF	TGTGCCAGCAGCTTAATTGGGAGATCAGAGACCCAGTACTTC
TRBV2	TRBJ2-7	.	few	CASSDVRRGFSYEQYF	TGTGCCAGCAGTGATGTACGACGGGGGTTTAGCTACGAGCAGTACTTC
TRBV19	TRBJ2-1	TRBD2	.	CASSGGENRLYNEQFF	TGTGCCAGTAGTGGGGGGGAGAATAGGCTCTACAATGAGCAGTTCTTC
TRBV4-2	TRBJ1-2	TRBD1	.	CASRKDRGDGYTF	TGTGCCAGCAGAAAGGACAGGGGCGATGGCTACACCTTC
TRBV5-1	TRBJ2-7	TRBD1	.	CASSQQTGDEQYF	TGCGCCAGCAGCCAACAGACAGGGGACGAGCAGTACTTC
TRBV27	TRBJ2-1	TRBD1	few	CASSSLTGGYNEQFF	TGTGCCAGCAGTTCCCTGACAGGGGGGTACAATGAGCAGTTCTTC
TRBV7-3	TRBJ2-1	TRBD2	few	CASSSGGAWENEQFF	TGTGCCAGCAGCTCCGGGGGGGCCTGGGAGAATGAGCAGTTCTTC
TRBV2	TRBJ1-5	.	.	CATSWGTGNQPQHF	TGTGCCACTTCTTGGGGGACTGGAAATCAGCCCCAGCATTTT
TRBV7-9	TRBJ1-6	.	few	CASGRDDSPLHF	TGTGCCAGCGGGCGGGATGATTCACCCCTCCACTTT
TRBV2	TRBJ1-5	.	few	CASRVLPFNQPQHF	TGTGCCAGCAGGGTTCTACCTTTCAATCAGCCCCAGCATTTT
TRBV9	TRBJ2-7	TRBD2	few	CASSSQGSGTGREQYF	TGTGCCAGCAGCTCTCAGGGTAGCGGGACCGGGCGCGAGCAGTACTTC
TRBV7-3	TRBJ2-1	.	few	CASSRGSSYNEQFF	TGTGCCAGCAGCCGGGGTTCCTCCTACAATGAGCAGTTCTTC
TRBV2	TRBJ1-5	.	.	CASSEEGNQPQHF	TGTGCCAGCAGTGAGGAGGGTAATCAGCCCCAGCATTTT
TRBV5-4	TRBJ2-7	TRBD2	.	CASSPRGAYEQYF	TGTGCCAGCAGCCCGCGGGGGGCCTACGAGCAGTACTTC
TRBV11-1	TRBJ2-7	.	few	CASSLRQFYEQYF	TGTGCCAGCAGCTTACGTCAGTTCTACGAGCAGTACTTC
TRBV6-5	TRBJ2-5	.	few	CASSYSGVGGQETQYF	TGTGCCAGCAGTTACTCTGGGGTAGGAGGGCAAGAGACCCAGTACTTC
TRBV2	TRBJ2-3	.	.	CASSVGLRTTQYF	TGTGCCAGCAGTGTAGGACTCAGAACTACGCAGTATTTT
TRBV18	TRBJ2-3	.	.	CASSPPATRVPGDTQYF	TGTGCCAGCTCACCACCGGCTACGAGGGTCCCGGGGGATACGCAGTATTTT
TRBV5-4	TRBJ2-3	TRBD2	few	CASSNPSGSTDTQYF	TGTGCCAGCAGCAATCCTAGCGGTAGCACAGATACGCAGTATTTT
TRBV6-5	TRBJ2-1	TRBD1	.	CASRLTQGVNEQFF	TGTGCCAGCAGACTTACCCAGGGGGTCAATGAGCAGTTCTTC
TRBV4-3	TRBJ2-6	.	few	CASSPWGDLRLSGANVLTF	TGCGCCAGCAGCCCTTGGGGGGACCTCAGACTCTCTGGGGCCAACGTCCTGACTTTC
TRBV7-9	TRBJ1-2	TRBD1	few	CASSPGQGAGGYTF	TGTGCCAGCAGCCCAGGACAGGGGGCAGGCGGCTACACCTTC
TRBV18	TRBJ2-5	TRBD2	few	CASSPMTSGQETQYF	TGTGCCAGCTCACCAATGACTAGCGGGCAAGAGACCCAGTACTTC
TRBV28	TRBJ2-2	TRBD2	few	CASSHGLAGAGGELFF	TGTGCCAGCAGTCACGGACTAGCGGGGGCGGGCGGGGAGCTGTTTTTT
TRBV12-5	TRBJ2-5	.	.	CASGLGGGETQYF	TGTGCTAGTGGTTTGGGGGGAGGAGAGACCCAGTACTTC
TRBV18	TRBJ1-2	TRBD1	.	CASSRTRDSLRYGYTF	TGTGCCAGCTCACGTACCCGGGACAGTCTCCGGTATGGCTACACCTTC
TRBV25-1	TRBJ2-3	TRBD2	few	CASSEFPSGNTDTQYF	TGTGCCAGCAGTGAATTTCCTAGCGGTAACACAGATACGCAGTATTTT
TRBV4-2	TRBJ1-2	TRBD1	.	CASSQEGQFNYGYTF	TGTGCCAGCAGCCAGGAGGGACAGTTCAACTATGGCTACACCTTC
TRBV27	TRBJ2-7	.	.	CASSLGPNYEQYF	TGTGCCAGCAGTTTAGGGCCGAACTACGAGCAGTACTTC
TRBV6-5	TRBJ1-5	.	.	CASSWSKSGNQPQHF	TGTGCCAGCAGTTGGTCCAAAAGCGGCAATCAGCCCCAGCATTTT
TRBV30	TRBJ2-2	TRBD1	few	CAWLRDRANTGELFF	TGTGCCTGGCTGAGGGACAGGGCAAACACCGGGGAGCTGTTTTTT
TRBV28	TRBJ2-2	.	few	CASSLPVQRELFF	TGTGCCAGCAGTCTCCCAGTCCAGAGGGAGCTGTTTTTT
TRBV28	TRBJ2-7	.	.	CASMGPPHEQYF	TGTGCCAGCATGGGGCCACCCCACGAGCAGTACTTC
TRBV7-2	TRBJ2-7	TRBD2	.	CASNWGGSYEQYF	TGTGCCAGCAATTGGGGGGGGTCCTACGAGCAGTACTTC
TRBV7-9	TRBJ1-1	.	few	CASSNQMNTEAFF	TGTGCCAGCAGCAATCAAATGAACACTGAAGCTTTCTTT
TRBV15	TRBJ2-2	.	.	CATSWGVGGELFF	TGTGCCACCAGCTGGGGGGTCGGCGGGGAGCTGTTTTTT
TRBV18	TRBJ2-7	.	few	CASSSSYEQYF	TGTGCCAGCTCGAGCTCCTACGAGCAGTACTTC
TRBV4-2	TRBJ2-2	.	.	CASTPGGELFF	TGTGCCAGCACCCCAGGAGGGGAGCTGTTTTTT
TRBV28	TRBJ1-2	.	few	CASSSPVRSLGTF	TGTGCCAGCAGTTCCCCGGTGCGGTCCTTAGGAACCTTC
TRBV19	TRBJ1-6	.	few	CASSSGWGVRNSPLHF	TGTGCCAGTAGTAGCGGCTGGGGCGTCCGTAATTCACCCCTCCACTTT
TRBV20-1	TRBJ1-1	.	few	CSASWATEAFF	TGCAGTGCCTCTTGGGCCACTGAAGCTTTCTTT
TRBV4-2	TRBJ2-1	TRBD1	few	CASSAAGTGHNEQFF	TGTGCCAGCAGCGCCGCCGGGACAGGCCACAATGAGCAGTTCTTC
TRBV29-1	TRBJ2-1	TRBD2	.	CSVSRLAGDNEQFF	TGCAGCGTTTCCAGACTAGCGGGGGACAATGAGCAGTTCTTC